This is a list of T cell receptor beta chains from one sample in a study of T cells after somatic rescue of genetic block. TCRdb keeps only in-frame clones here, not all; method: immunoSEQ multiplex PCR. The repertoire has under 8,500 clones, around 85% of them found once; the top ten carry about 25%. The specimen was peripheral blood mononuclear cells (PBMCs). The receptors originated from a boy younger than 18. Each CDR3 is given with its conserved first and last residue.

J gene	V gene	CDR3 protein
TRBJ2-1	TRBV4-1	CASSPPGGSSYNEQFF
TRBJ2-3	TRBV5-6	CASSGPPLAGGTDTQYF
TRBJ2-3	TRBV6-5	CASSYVRGPTDTQYF
TRBJ1-1	TRBV15	CATSRDPTRGATEAFF
TRBJ1-1	TRBV7-6	CASSPRPGTGNGAFF
TRBJ2-7	TRBV11-3	CASRVGSAQEQYF
TRBJ1-1	TRBV2	CASTALEAFF
TRBJ1-5	TRBV28	CASIAPSGYSNQPQHF
TRBJ2-2	TRBV27	CVATSAVTGELFF
TRBJ1-5	TRBV7-3	CASSFMPGQHLYSNQPQHF
TRBJ2-3	TRBV7-3	CASSLDRQPQYF
TRBJ1-1	TRBV5-1	CASSWDPNTEAFF
TRBJ2-5	TRBV6-5	CASSYRTPSRETQYF
TRBJ1-1	TRBV28	CASSLTGGNTEAFF
TRBJ2-7	TRBV5-1	CASSPGQRPLGGEQYF